The rows below give T cell receptor beta chains drawn from one sample of a study of blood T cell repertoires in COVID-19. Clones were read by immunoSEQ multiplex PCR, and TCRdb kept only the in-frame ones, dropping some. The table lists roughly 450,000 clones, 90% of them singletons. Sequencing was done on a sample of PBMCs or T cells enriched from blood (not recorded which). The source of these receptors is a man younger than 35 who had recovered from COVID-19. Each CDR3 is given with its conserved first and last residue. D genes are given only for firm matches. Clone sizes are given selectively: once, few, many, or a class where the clone is expanded.

abundance,d_gene,len,j_gene,v_gene,CDR3nt,CDR3aa
-,TRBD1,16,TRBJ1-5,TRBV4-1,TGCGCCAGCAGCCAAGACAATTACAGGGGATCGCAGCCCCAGCATTTT,CASSQDNYRGSQPQHF
-,-,13,TRBJ2-7,TRBV4-1,TGCGCCAGCAGCCCCACCCAGGGGTACGAGCAGTACTTC,CASSPTQGYEQYF
-,-,14,TRBJ2-7,TRBV30,TGTGCCTGGTCTACTGGCGGGGACGCTTACGAGCAGTACTTC,CAWSTGGDAYEQYF
-,-,14,TRBJ1-2,TRBV5-6,TGTGCCAGCAGCTTGCCGGGGTCTAACTATGGCTACACCTTC,CASSLPGSNYGYTF
-,-,11,TRBJ2-2,TRBV10-3,TGTGCCTCTTCAGACACCGGGGAGCTGTTTTTT,CASSDTGELFF
-,-,12,TRBJ1-2,TRBV7-9,TGTGCCAGCAGCCCGGGGACTGGTGGCTACACCTTC,CASSPGTGGYTF
-,-,16,TRBJ2-3,TRBV11-3,TGTGCCAGCAGCTTAGATGGGGGGTCTTATAGAGATACGCAGTATTTT,CASSLDGGSYRDTQYF
-,TRBD1,19,TRBJ1-2,TRBV3-1/TRBV3-2,TGTGCCAGCAGCCAAAGTAAGTTAAAGGCTAAGGACAGGGTTGCTGGCTACACCTTC,CASSQSKLKAKDRVAGYTF
-,TRBD1,14,TRBJ1-3,TRBV6-5,TGTGCCAGCCGGGACAGGAGCTCTGGAAACACCATATATTTT,CASRDRSSGNTIYF
-,TRBD1,15,TRBJ2-1,TRBV5-4,TGTGCCAGCAGCTCGCCGGGACAGGGGTACAATGAGCAGTTCTTC,CASSSPGQGYNEQFF
-,-,15,TRBJ1-3,TRBV7-9,TGTGCCAGCAGCTCCAGTAAGATCTCTGGAAACACCATATATTTT,CASSSSKISGNTIYF
-,-,14,TRBJ1-1,TRBV7-9,TGTGCCAGCAGCTTAGTTCCACAGAACACTGAAGCTTTCTTT,CASSLVPQNTEAFF
-,TRBD1,15,TRBJ2-6,TRBV6-5,TGTGCCAGCCGGGACAGGCCTTCTCTCTCTGACCTCCTGACTTTC,CASRDRPSLSDLLTF
-,TRBD1,21,TRBJ1-1,TRBV14,TGTGCCAGCAGCCAAGATGGGCGGGACAGGCGTTTTACCGCGATGAACACTGAAGCTTTCTTT,CASSQDGRDRRFTAMNTEAFF
-,TRBD1,12,TRBJ1-5,TRBV30,TGTGCCTGGACGAACAGGGGTCAGCCCCAGCATTTT,CAWTNRGQPQHF
-,-,15,TRBJ1-1,TRBV7-9,TGTGCCAGCAGCCCTACGCTTGGAGGTAACACTGAAGCTTTCTTT,CASSPTLGGNTEAFF
-,-,15,TRBJ2-1,TRBV30,TGTGCCTGGAGTCCCCCCGCGGGATTTCGGAATGAGCAGTTCTTC,CAWSPPAGFRNEQFF
once,TRBD1,17,TRBJ2-5,TRBV7-9,TGTGCCAGCAGCGAAACAGGGGGCCGCCCGAAGCAAGAGACCCAGTACTTC,CASSETGGRPKQETQYF
-,-,13,TRBJ2-7,TRBV28,TGTGCCAGCAGTGACAGCGCAACCTACGAGCAGTACTTC,CASSDSATYEQYF
-,TRBD1,14,TRBJ1-2,TRBV3-1/TRBV3-2,TGTGCCAGCAGCCACTCTGGACAGGGTCGTGGCTACACCTTC,CASSHSGQGRGYTF
-,-,14,TRBJ2-3,TRBV19,TGTGCCAGTAGCTGGTCAGGGGTAGAGGATACGCAGTATTTT,CASSWSGVEDTQYF
-,-,14,TRBJ2-7,TRBV18,TGTGCCAGCTCACCCCCCACAGGCCACTACGAGCAGTACTTC,CASSPPTGHYEQYF
once,-,15,TRBJ1-3,TRBV27,TGTGCCAGCAGCGCGACGACACGCTCTGGAAACACCATATATTTT,CASSATTRSGNTIYF
-,TRBD1,17,TRBJ1-4,TRBV9,TGTGCCAGCAGCCCCCGGACAGGGGGTGCAACTAATGAAAAACTGTTTTTT,CASSPRTGGATNEKLFF
-,-,13,TRBJ2-3,TRBV10-3,TGTGCCATCGCGGGACAGTCGACAGATACGCAGTATTTT,CAIAGQSTDTQYF
-,-,16,TRBJ2-2,TRBV9,TGTGCCAGCAGCGTATGGCAGGGACAGAACACCGGGGAGCTGTTTTTT,CASSVWQGQNTGELFF
-,-,17,TRBJ2-7,TRBV3-1/TRBV3-2,TGTGCCAGCAGCCAAGATGAGGGCGGGGCCAGCTCCTACGAGCAGTACTTC,CASSQDEGGASSYEQYF
-,TRBD1,15,TRBJ1-1,TRBV5-1,TGCGCCAGCAGCTACCAGGACAGGGCGGGCACTGAAGCTTTCTTT,CASSYQDRAGTEAFF
-,TRBD2,16,TRBJ2-1,TRBV4-1,TGCGCCAGCAGCCAAACTTTTGGCGGGGGGACAAATGAGCAGTTCTTC,CASSQTFGGGTNEQFF
-,-,18,TRBJ1-3,TRBV4-1,TGCGCCAGCAGACAAGTTGGGGGGTTAGGGATCTCTGGAAACACCATATATTTT,CASRQVGGLGISGNTIYF
once,TRBD1,12,TRBJ1-2,TRBV28,TGTGCCAGCAGACAGGGGAACTATGGCTACACCTTC,CASRQGNYGYTF
-,TRBD1,17,TRBJ1-5,TRBV7-2,TGTGCCAGCAGCTTAGCGCCGGGACAGGGGGCGTCTCAGCCCCAGCATTTT,CASSLAPGQGASQPQHF